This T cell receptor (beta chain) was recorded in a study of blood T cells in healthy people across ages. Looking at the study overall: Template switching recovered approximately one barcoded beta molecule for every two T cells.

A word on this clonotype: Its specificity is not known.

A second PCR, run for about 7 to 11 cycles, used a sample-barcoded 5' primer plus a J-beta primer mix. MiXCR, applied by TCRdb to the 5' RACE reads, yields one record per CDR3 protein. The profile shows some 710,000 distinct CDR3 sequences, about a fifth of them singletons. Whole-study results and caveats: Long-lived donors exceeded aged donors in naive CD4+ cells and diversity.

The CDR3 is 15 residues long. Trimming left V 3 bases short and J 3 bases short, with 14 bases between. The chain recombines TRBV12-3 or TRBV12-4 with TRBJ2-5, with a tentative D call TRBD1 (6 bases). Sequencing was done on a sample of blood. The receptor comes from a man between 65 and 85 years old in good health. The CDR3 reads CASSFGIPGEETQYF. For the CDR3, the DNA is TGTGCCAGCAGTTTTGGTATTCCAGGGGAAGAGACCCAGTACTTC.